Below are 19 T cell receptor beta chains sequenced from a single sample in a study of blood T cell repertoires in COVID-19 (dated by TCRdb to between 2020 and 2021). Library method: the immunoSEQ multiplex PCR assay. TCRdb's version of the immuneACCESS table is confined to in-frame rearrangements and falls short of the full clone set. An unresolved V gene accounts for under half of the shortfall where checked; the remainder is of unknown origin. This sample has a few hundred thousand clones in its table, and less than 90% of those were observed once. The top ten constitute under 4.5% of the sample. The sequenced sample consisted of peripheral blood. The origin of the receptors is a man in his 60s who had recovered from COVID-19.

This clone has a handful of counts. The rearrangement joins TRBV7-2 to TRBJ2-7; weak D call: TRBD1 (6 bases). V was shortened by 5 bases and J by 0 bases, with 8 bases between the two germline ends. Per germline, CDR1 SGHTA and CDR2 FQGNSA. This CDR3 contains 13 residues. CDR3 nucleotide sequence: TGTGCCAGCAGCGCCAGGGGCTCCTACGAGCAGTACTTC. This sequence encodes CASSARGSYEQYF. Filled out from reference TRBV7-2 and TRBJ2-7, the complete variable domain reads GAGVSQSPSNKVTEKGKDVELRCDPISGHTALYWYRQSLGQGLEFLIYFQGNSAPDKSGLPSDRFSAERTGGSVSTLTIQRTQQEDSAVYLCASSARGSYEQYFGPGTRLTVT.

The rearrangement uses TRBV4-2 and TRBJ1-1, with 7 bases aligning to TRBD1. Germline V gene data show CDR1 as LGHNA and CDR2 as YNFKEQ. V trimming: 4 bases; J trimming: 3 bases; junction bases outside the gene matches: 5. This CDR3 is 14 amino acids long. The CDR3 DNA sequence: TGTGCCAGCAGCCTAGGGGGCGGTGACACTGAAGCTTTCTTT. Protein product: CASSLGGGDTEAFF.

The sample holds one count of this clone. This sequence joins TRBV11-2 and TRBJ1-3; TRBD1 agrees at 12 bases. The CDR3 has 17 amino acids. CDR1 is SGHAT, CDR2 FQNNGV, per germline. V lost 1 base to trimming and J lost 4 bases; unmatched junction nucleotides: 5. This CDR3 is CASSLGTGQGAGNTIYF. As DNA, the CDR3 is TGTGCCAGCAGCTTAGGAACGGGACAGGGGGCAGGAAACACCATATATTTT.

The chain uses TRBV30 and TRBJ1-6, with TRBD1 matching 8 bases. Germline assignment: CDR1 GTSNPN and CDR2 SVGIG (reference sequence). This CDR3 is 13 amino acids long. The ends lost 2 bases at V and 10 bases at J; junction bases unmatched: 4. The CDR3 protein is CAWSPGGGSPLHF. CDR3 nucleotide sequence: TGTGCCTGGAGTCCAGGGGGCGGATCACCCCTCCACTTT.

The chain recombines TRBV9 with TRBJ2-4; perhaps TRBD2 as D (6 bases). The V end was cut by 0 bases, the J end by 2 bases, with 15 bases between. Germline loops: CDR1 SGDLS, CDR2 YYNGEE. The CDR3 is made up of 17 amino acids. DNA for the CDR3: TGTGCCAGCAGCGTAGACCCTCCCGGGGGAACCAAAAACATTCAGTACTTC. Its protein is CASSVDPPGGTKNIQYF.

The genes are TRBV29-1 and TRBJ1-1; 7 bases are a match to TRBD1. The CDR3 totals 14 residues. After removal of 2 bases from V and 3 bases from J, the junction contained 6 bases not matched to a gene. Germline CDR1 is SQVTM and CDR2 is ANQGSEA. CDR3 DNA sequence: TGCAGCGTTGAACATGTGACAGGGTACACTGAAGCTTTCTTT. It yields the protein CSVEHVTGYTEAFF.

This chain uses TRBV6-2 or TRBV6-3 with TRBJ2-1, with 12 bases lining up with TRBD2. The V gene end was trimmed by 1 base and the J gene end by 5 bases; junction bases not matched to a gene: 9. The CDR3 is 18 residues long. CDR1 and CDR2 from the germline V gene are MNHEY and SVGEGT. The DNA of the CDR3 is TGTGCCAGCAGTTACTTGGGGCTAGCGGGGGGGAACCACAATGAGCAGTTCTTC. As protein: CASSYLGLAGGNHNEQFF.

J is TRBJ2-7 and V is TRBV10-1, with a weak D call TRBD1 (5 bases). Deletions cut 0 bases from V and 3 bases from J, with 12 bases between. CDR1 is WNHNN and CDR2 is SYGVQD in the germline V gene (reference sequence). The CDR3 extends over 15 amino acids. The chain's CDR3 is CASSESYGRDYEQYF. The DNA of the CDR3 is TGCGCCAGCAGTGAGTCCTATGGCAGGGACTACGAGCAGTACTTC.

This chain connects TRBV19 to TRBJ1-3; TRBD1 aligns across 8 bases. Germline lookup yields CDR1 LNHDA and CDR2 SQIVND (reference sequence). Unmatched junction bases numbered 14, after V lost 7 bases and J lost 0 bases. This CDR3 comprises 18 residues. The DNA of the CDR3 is TGTGCCAGTACCACCTTAGGGGGTGGACAGGGCTCTGGAAACACCATATATTTT. Its protein is CASTTLGGGQGSGNTIYF.

The chain recombines TRBV24-1 with TRBJ2-3, with D possibly TRBD1 on 5 matching bases. Germline CDR1 is KGHDR and CDR2 is SFDVKD. Trimming took 5 bases from V and 3 from J, leaving 8 bases between them. This CDR3 comprises 13 residues. The CDR3: CATSVQGTDTQYF. The CDR3 DNA is TGTGCCACCAGTGTCCAGGGAACAGATACGCAGTATTTT.

The chain couples TRBV9 to TRBJ2-7; 8 bases align to TRBD1. CDR1 and CDR2 from the germline V gene are SGDLS and YYNGEE. Trimming took 4 bases from V and 0 from J; bases not matched to a gene: 6. This CDR3 region has 15 residues. The CDR3 nucleotides are TGTGCCAGCAGCATAACAGGGGGATTCTCCTACGAGCAGTACTTC. It yields the protein CASSITGGFSYEQYF.

CDR3 DNA: TGCGCCAGCAGCCTCCGGCCGGGACAGGGCTACGAGCAGTACTTC. Its protein product is CASSLRPGQGYEQYF. The chain couples TRBV4-1 to TRBJ2-7; TRBD1 agrees at 9 bases. CDR3 length equals 15 residues. In germline, CDR1 is MGHRA, CDR2 YSYEKL. V dropped 4 bases and J dropped 3; count of bases not matched to a gene: 7.

Only one count was recorded for this clone. The chain recombines TRBV7-9 with TRBJ2-7, with TRBD2 matching over 8 bases. Unmatched junction bases numbered 8, after V lost 5 bases and J lost 5 bases. Germline CDR1 is SEHNR and CDR2 is FQNEAQ (reference sequence). This CDR3 region has 14 residues. In DNA form, the CDR3 reads TGTGCCAGCAGCCCGGGACCCGGGGGGGACGAGCAGTACTTC. Amino acids: CASSPGPGGDEQYF.

This sequence joins TRBV2 and TRBJ1-3, with D tentatively TRBD1 (6 bases). The CDR3 is 18 residues long. Germline values: CDR1 SNHLY, CDR2 FYNNEI. Trimming left V 5 bases short and J 0 bases short, with 20 bases between. The CDR3 loop reads CASSPQQGLLNSGNTIYF. CDR3 nucleotides: TGTGCCAGCAGTCCCCAGCAGGGGCTTTTAAACTCTGGAAACACCATATATTTT.

This rearrangement joins TRBV7-9 to TRBJ2-6, with 9 bases matching TRBD1. With 0 bases clipped from V and 2 bases from J, the junction kept 2 bases outside the gene matches. The CDR3 is 17 residues long. The V gene's germline CDR1 is SEHNR and CDR2 FQNEAQ (reference sequence). The CDR3 protein is CASSLATGGAGANVLTF. The CDR3 DNA is TGTGCCAGCAGCTTAGCCACAGGGGGCGCTGGGGCCAACGTCCTGACTTTC.

This clone was observed a few times. In DNA form, the CDR3 reads TGCGCCAGCAGCTTCACAGGTAGGGAAGACGAGCAGTACTTC. Protein: CASSFTGREDEQYF. V is TRBV5-1 and J is TRBJ2-7; D is perhaps TRBD1 (5 bases). Trimming removed 2 bases at V and 5 bases at J, with 14 bases between. The CDR3 totals 14 residues. The germline CDR1 and CDR2 sequences are SGHRS and YFSETQ.

This clone showed up just a few times. The chain carries TRBV6-6 and TRBJ1-5, with D possibly matching TRBD1 (6 bases). CDR1 is MNHNY, CDR2 SVGAGI, per germline (reference sequence). Trimming took off 0 bases at V and 6 bases at J, with 12 bases between the two ends. The CDR3 covers 15 residues. The CDR3 spells CASSYSAGAGQPQHF. DNA of the CDR3: TGTGCCAGCAGTTACTCAGCAGGGGCAGGTCAGCCCCAGCATTTT.

The rearrangement joins TRBV29-1 to TRBJ2-5, with D perhaps TRBD1 (5 bases). This CDR3 has 13 amino acids. Trimming took 0 bases from V and 6 from J, leaving 11 bases between them. The germline V gene encodes CDR1 SQVTM and CDR2 ANQGSEA. In nucleotides, the CDR3 is TGCAGCGTTGAAGAGCCAGGGATGAAGACCCAGTACTTC. Amino acids: CSVEEPGMKTQYF.

CDR3 DNA sequence: TGTGCCTGGAACGGTCGTGGCTACACCTTC. Translating it yields CAWNGRGYTF. The chain uses TRBV30 and TRBJ1-2, with no clear D. The CDR3 runs 10 residues. Germline values: CDR1 GTSNPN, CDR2 SVGIG (reference sequence). Between the trimmed V and J ends, which lost 4 bases and 7 bases, there was a span of 7 bases.